These 17 T cell receptor beta chains were all obtained from the same sample, sequenced in a study of blood T cell repertoires in COVID-19 (dated by TCRdb to 2018 to 2020). Library method: the immunoSEQ multiplex PCR assay. TCRdb re-hosts the immuneACCESS table, in-frame sequences only. Its copies lack some clones; in the studies checked, an unresolved V gene accounts for under half of them, and the cause for the rest is not known. The sample has about 130,000 clones on record, 75% to 85% of them singletons. Clones ranked in the top ten supply about 5% of the sample. Sequencing used peripheral blood. All receptors derive from a woman aged 70 to 79 with COVID-19, enrolled during active disease.

The V and J genes are TRBV25-1 and TRBJ2-7; D remains unclear. There are 14 residues in the CDR3. CDR1 is MGHDK, CDR2 SYGVNS, per germline. Trimming took off 9 bases at V and 3 bases at J, with 18 bases between the two ends. The DNA for the CDR3 is TGTGCCAGGTCCGATCTCGGAGCCTACTACGAGCAGTACTTC. Its protein is CARSDLGAYYEQYF.

The chain joins TRBV2 to TRBJ1-2, with 7 bases aligning to TRBD1. The CDR3 runs 14 residues. V gave up 1 base and J gave up 3 bases; unmatched junction bases: 2. The germline V gene encodes CDR1 SNHLY and CDR2 FYNNEI. This chain's CDR3 is CASSEDDRDYGYTF. The CDR3 nucleotides read TGTGCCAGCAGTGAAGATGACAGGGACTATGGCTACACCTTC.

V usage is TRBV28 and J usage is TRBJ1-1, with D unresolved. The CDR3 runs to 14 residues. Between the trimmed V and J ends, which lost 2 bases and 6 bases, there was a span of 13 bases. The V gene's germline CDR1 is MDHEN and CDR2 SYDVKM. The CDR3: CASSLDTQAAEAFF. As DNA, the CDR3 is TGTGCCAGCAGTTTAGACACTCAGGCCGCTGAAGCTTTCTTT.

This clone appeared once. The genes are TRBV5-1 and TRBJ2-5; weak D call: TRBD2 (6 bases). V was clipped by 3 bases and J by 2 bases, with 11 bases between them. CDR1 SGHRS and CDR2 YFSETQ come from the germline V gene. CDR3 length: 14 amino acids. As DNA, the CDR3 is TGCGCCAGCAGCTCAGGAGGGCAGCAAGAGACCCAGTACTTC. Amino acid sequence: CASSSGGQQETQYF. Variable domain in full (rest from reference TRBV5-1 and TRBJ2-5): KAGVTQTPRYLIKTRGQQVTLSCSPISGHRSVSWYQQTPGQGLQFLFEYFSETQRNKGNFPGRFSGRQFSNSRSEMNVSTLELGDSALYLCASSSGGQQETQYFGPGTRLLVL.

This chain joins TRBV20-1 and TRBJ1-2; D is unresolved. V was cut by 3 bases and J by 8 bases, with 10 bases left in between. The CDR3 totals 11 residues. Germline loops: CDR1 DFQATT, CDR2 SNEGSKA (reference sequence). CDR3 loop: CSASEGSGYTF. In DNA, the CDR3 is TGCAGTGCTAGTGAAGGGAGCGGCTACACCTTC.

In DNA form, the CDR3 reads TGTGCCAGCGCCACGGACAGAAATCAGCCCCAGCATTTT. It is translated as CASATDRNQPQHF. The chain joins TRBV6-5 to TRBJ1-5; weak D call: TRBD1 (6 bases). Germline CDR1 is MNHEY and CDR2 is SVGAGI. Trimming cost V 8 bases and J 4 bases, with 12 bases left between them. The CDR3 is made up of 13 amino acids.

The rearrangement uses TRBV4-2 and TRBJ2-2; 9 bases are a match to TRBD1. The CDR3 spans 17 residues. The germline V gene has CDR1 LGHNA and CDR2 YNFKEQ. V was pared by 3 bases and J by 1 base, with 6 bases of the junction left unmatched. CDR3 sequence: CASSQEPGQGNTGELFF. For the CDR3, the DNA is TGTGCCAGCAGCCAGGAGCCGGGACAGGGGAACACCGGGGAGCTGTTTTTT.

The V and J genes are TRBV19 and TRBJ1-5, with TRBD1 as a possible D gene (6 bases). Germline V gene data show CDR1 as LNHDA and CDR2 as SQIVND (reference sequence). The CDR3 contains 17 residues. V was shortened by 3 bases and J by 4 bases, with 19 bases between the two germline ends. The DNA of the CDR3 is TGTGCCAGTAGTATCGTACAGGGCAACTTAGCAAATCAGCCCCAGCATTTT. Translation: CASSIVQGNLANQPQHF.

This clone has a count of ten or more. V gene TRBV9 combines with J gene TRBJ1-1; D ambiguous. From germline, CDR1 is SGDLS and CDR2 YYNGEE. This CDR3 is built from 13 residues. The V gene lost 4 bases and the J gene lost 5 bases, with 12 bases spanning the gap. The CDR3 nucleotides are TGTGCCAGCAGCTCTGGTCTGAGTACTGAAGCTTTCTTT. Its protein is CASSSGLSTEAFF.

V is TRBV5-1 and J is TRBJ2-3, with D possibly TRBD1 on 5 matching bases. V shed 4 bases and J shed 0 bases, with 12 bases lying between them. The CDR3 extends over 15 amino acids. Germline lookup yields CDR1 SGHRS and CDR2 YFSETQ. This chain's CDR3 is CASSPDTTSTDTQYF. In nucleotides, the CDR3 is TGCGCCAGCAGCCCGGACACTACTAGCACAGATACGCAGTATTTT.

This clone was seen a single time. This chain joins TRBV6-5 and TRBJ2-7; TRBD1 is a possible D gene (5 bases). Germline V gene lookup returns CDR1 MNHEY and CDR2 SVGAGI. The CDR3 is 15 residues long. Trimming cost V 8 bases and J 0 bases, with 17 bases left between them. Here the CDR3 reads CASHSDRSFSYEQYF. The CDR3 bases are TGTGCCAGCCACTCCGACAGAAGCTTCTCCTACGAGCAGTACTTC.

The CDR3: CASSYRGNTEAFF. CDR3 DNA: TGTGCCAGCAGTTACAGGGGGAACACTGAAGCTTTCTTT. V and J are TRBV6-5 and TRBJ1-1; perhaps TRBD1 as D (5 bases). Trimming took 2 bases from V and 1 from J, leaving 5 bases between them. The CDR3 consists of 13 residues. The germline gives CDR1 MNHEY, CDR2 SVGAGI.

This chain joins TRBV9 and TRBJ1-1; 7 bases agree with TRBD1. From germline, CDR1 is SGDLS and CDR2 YYNGEE. The J segment lost 0 bases and the V segment lost 0 bases, leaving 8 bases of the junction unmatched. The CDR3 runs 17 residues. This CDR3 is CASSVGLTGVMNTEAFF. The DNA for the CDR3 is TGTGCCAGCAGCGTAGGGTTAACAGGGGTAATGAACACTGAAGCTTTCTTT. Full variable domain (remainder filled in from reference TRBV9 and TRBJ1-1): DSGVTQTPKHLITATGQRVTLRCSPRSGDLSVYWYQQSLDQGLQFLIQYYNGEERAKGNILERFSAQQFPDLHSELNLSSLELGDSALYFCASSVGLTGVMNTEAFFGQGTRLTVV.

The chain has TRBV3-1 (or the pseudogene TRBV3-2) and TRBJ2-2; D might be TRBD1 (6 bases). From germline, CDR1 is LGHDT and CDR2 YNNKEL (reference sequence). The CDR3 runs 16 residues. V dropped 0 bases and J dropped 5 bases, with 13 bases sitting between them. The CDR3: CASSQDWGPGTGELFF. As DNA, the CDR3 is TGTGCCAGCAGCCAAGATTGGGGGCCTGGGACCGGGGAGCTGTTTTTT.

The V gene is TRBV7-9, the J gene TRBJ1-5; the D is unclear. In germline, CDR1 is SEHNR, CDR2 FQNEAQ (reference sequence). The CDR3 contains 13 residues. The V end was cut by 3 bases, the J end by 7 bases, with 10 bases between. The CDR3 nucleotides read TGTGCCAGCAGCTTCGGCACTAGGCAGCCCCAGCATTTT. Its protein is CASSFGTRQPQHF.

The chain is built from TRBV7-3 and TRBJ2-2, with 9 positions matching TRBD1. The CDR3 has 16 residues. The ends lost 1 base at V and 4 bases at J; junction bases unmatched: 4. Germline CDR1 and CDR2: SGHTA and FQGTGA. In nucleotides, the CDR3 is TGTGCCAGCAGCTTAAGTGGGACAGGGCCCACCGGGGAGCTGTTTTTT. Protein product: CASSLSGTGPTGELFF. Drawing the rest from reference TRBV7-3 and TRBJ2-2, the complete variable domain is GAGVSQTPSNKVTEKGKYVELRCDPISGHTALYWYRQSLGQGPEFLIYFQGTGAADDSGLPNDRFFAVRPEGSVSTLKIQRTERGDSAVYLCASSLSGTGPTGELFFGEGSRLTVL.

The genes are TRBV6-5 and TRBJ1-1, with TRBD1 as a possible D gene (5 bases). Trimming stripped 6 bases from V and 2 bases from J, with 13 bases between. The CDR3 length is 14 residues. The V gene's germline CDR1 is MNHEY and CDR2 SVGAGI. DNA of the CDR3: TGTGCCAGCAGCCAAAACACAGGAAACACTGAAGCTTTCTTT. It codes for CASSQNTGNTEAFF.